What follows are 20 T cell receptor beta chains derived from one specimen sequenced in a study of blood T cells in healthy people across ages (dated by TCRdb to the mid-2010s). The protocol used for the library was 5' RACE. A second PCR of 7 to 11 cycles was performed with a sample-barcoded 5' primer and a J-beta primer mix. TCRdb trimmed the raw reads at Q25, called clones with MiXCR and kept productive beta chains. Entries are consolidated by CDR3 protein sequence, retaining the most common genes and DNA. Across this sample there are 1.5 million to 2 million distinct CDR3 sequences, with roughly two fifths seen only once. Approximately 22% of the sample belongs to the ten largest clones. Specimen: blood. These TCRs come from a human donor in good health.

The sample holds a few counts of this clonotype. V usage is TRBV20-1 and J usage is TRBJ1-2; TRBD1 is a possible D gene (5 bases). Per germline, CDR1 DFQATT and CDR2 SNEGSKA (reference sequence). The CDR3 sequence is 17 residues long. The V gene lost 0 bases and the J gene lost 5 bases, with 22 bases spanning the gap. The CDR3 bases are TGCAGTGCTAGAGAACCTTTAGTCAGGGAACGGAGGTATGGCTACACCTTC. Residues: CSAREPLVRERRYGYTF.

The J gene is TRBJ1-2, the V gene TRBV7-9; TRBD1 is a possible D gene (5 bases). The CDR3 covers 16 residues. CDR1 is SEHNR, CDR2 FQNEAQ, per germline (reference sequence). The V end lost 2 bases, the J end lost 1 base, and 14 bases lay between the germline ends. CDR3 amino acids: CASSLPSDRRNYGYTF. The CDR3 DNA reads TGTGCCAGCAGCTTACCCTCCGACAGACGTAACTATGGCTACACCTTC.

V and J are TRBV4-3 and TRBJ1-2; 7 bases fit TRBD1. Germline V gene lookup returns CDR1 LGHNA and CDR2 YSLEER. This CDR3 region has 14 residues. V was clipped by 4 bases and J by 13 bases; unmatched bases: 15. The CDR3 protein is CASSPDRRQGPSTF. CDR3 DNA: TGCGCCAGCAGCCCGGATCGTCGACAGGGTCCCTCCACCTTC.

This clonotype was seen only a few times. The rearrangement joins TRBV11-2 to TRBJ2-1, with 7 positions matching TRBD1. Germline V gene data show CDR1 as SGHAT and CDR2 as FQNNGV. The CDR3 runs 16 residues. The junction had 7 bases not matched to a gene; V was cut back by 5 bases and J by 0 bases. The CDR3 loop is CASSRTGMVSYNEQFF. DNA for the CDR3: TGTGCCAGCAGCCGGACAGGTATGGTCTCCTACAATGAGCAGTTCTTC.

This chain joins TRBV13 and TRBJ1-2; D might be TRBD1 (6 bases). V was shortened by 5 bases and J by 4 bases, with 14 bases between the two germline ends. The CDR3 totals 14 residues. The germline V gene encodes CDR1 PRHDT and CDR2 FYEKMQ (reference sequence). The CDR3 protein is CASSPNRDFYGYTF. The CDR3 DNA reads TGTGCCAGCAGCCCCAACAGGGATTTCTATGGCTACACCTTC.

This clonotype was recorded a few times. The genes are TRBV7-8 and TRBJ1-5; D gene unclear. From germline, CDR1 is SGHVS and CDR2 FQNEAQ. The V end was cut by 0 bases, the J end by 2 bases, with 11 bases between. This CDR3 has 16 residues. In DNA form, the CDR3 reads TGTGCCAGCAGCTTAGCCCGCAGGAGGGGCAATCAGCCCCAGCATTTT. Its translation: CASSLARRRGNQPQHF.

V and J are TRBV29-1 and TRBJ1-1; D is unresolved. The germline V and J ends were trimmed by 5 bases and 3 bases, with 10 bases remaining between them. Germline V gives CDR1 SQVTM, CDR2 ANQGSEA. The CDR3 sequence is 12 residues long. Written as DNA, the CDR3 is TGCAGCGTTCATACTGACTACACTGAAGCTTTCTTT. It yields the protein CSVHTDYTEAFF.

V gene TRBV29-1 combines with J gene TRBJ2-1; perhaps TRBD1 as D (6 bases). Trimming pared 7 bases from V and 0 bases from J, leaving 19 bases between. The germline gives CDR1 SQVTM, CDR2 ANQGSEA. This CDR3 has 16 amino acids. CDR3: CSANRQALISYNEQFF. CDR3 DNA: TGCAGCGCGAACCGACAGGCCTTGATCTCCTACAATGAGCAGTTCTTC.

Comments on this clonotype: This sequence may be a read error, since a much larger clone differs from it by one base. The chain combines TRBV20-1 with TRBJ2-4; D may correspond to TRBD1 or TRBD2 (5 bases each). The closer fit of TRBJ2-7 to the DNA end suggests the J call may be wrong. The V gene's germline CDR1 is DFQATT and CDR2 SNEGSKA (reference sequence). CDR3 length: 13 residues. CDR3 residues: CSATGAGAYEQYF. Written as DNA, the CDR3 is TGCAGTGCGACCGGGGCAGGAGCCTACGAGCAGTACTTC.

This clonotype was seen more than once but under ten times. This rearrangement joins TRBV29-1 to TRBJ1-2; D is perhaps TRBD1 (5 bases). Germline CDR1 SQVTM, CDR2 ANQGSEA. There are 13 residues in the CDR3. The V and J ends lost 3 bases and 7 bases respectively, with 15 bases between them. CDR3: CSVEGREDRGYTF. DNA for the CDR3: TGCAGCGTTGAGGGCAGGGAGGATCGTGGCTACACCTTC. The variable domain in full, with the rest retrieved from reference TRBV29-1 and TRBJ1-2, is SAVISQKPSRDICQRGTSLTIQCQVDSQVTMMFWYRQQPGQSLTLIATANQGSEATYESGFVIDKFPISRPNLTFSTLTVSNMSPEDSSIYLCSVEGREDRGYTFGSGTRLTVV.

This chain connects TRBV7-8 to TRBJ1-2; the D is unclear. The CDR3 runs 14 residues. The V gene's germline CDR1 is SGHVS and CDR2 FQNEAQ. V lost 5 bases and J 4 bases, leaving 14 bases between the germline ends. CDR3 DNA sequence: TGTGCCAGCAGCCCGAGGGATCTTGGCTATGGCTACACCTTC. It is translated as CASSPRDLGYGYTF.

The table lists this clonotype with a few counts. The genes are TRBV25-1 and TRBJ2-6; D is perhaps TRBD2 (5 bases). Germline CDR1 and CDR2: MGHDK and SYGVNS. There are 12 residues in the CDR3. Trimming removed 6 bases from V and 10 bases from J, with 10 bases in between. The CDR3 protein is CASSPWENVLTF. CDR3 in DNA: TGTGCCAGCAGCCCTTGGGAGAACGTCCTGACTTTC.

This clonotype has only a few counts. This CDR3 reads CASRDEPSTDTQYF. In DNA, the CDR3 is TGTGCCAGCAGGGATGAGCCAAGCACAGATACGCAGTATTTT. V is TRBV6-2 or TRBV6-3 and J is TRBJ2-3; D not certain. CDR1 is MNHEY, CDR2 SVGEGT, per germline. This CDR3 is 14 amino acids long. The V end was cut by 6 bases, the J end by 0 bases, with 10 bases between.

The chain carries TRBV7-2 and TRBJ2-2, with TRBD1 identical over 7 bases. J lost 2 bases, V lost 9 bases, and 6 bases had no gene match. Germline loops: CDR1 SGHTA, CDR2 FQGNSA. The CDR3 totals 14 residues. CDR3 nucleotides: TGTGCCAGTACAGGGGCTGGAAACACCGGGGAGCTGTTTTTT. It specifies CASTGAGNTGELFF.

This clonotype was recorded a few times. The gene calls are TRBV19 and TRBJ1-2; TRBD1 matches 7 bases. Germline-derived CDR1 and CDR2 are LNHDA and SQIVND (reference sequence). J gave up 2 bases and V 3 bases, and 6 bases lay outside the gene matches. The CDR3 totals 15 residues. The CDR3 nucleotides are TGTGCCAGTAGTATCGGGACAGCATTAAACTATGGCTACACCTTC. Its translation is CASSIGTALNYGYTF. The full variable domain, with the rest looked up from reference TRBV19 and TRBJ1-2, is DGGITQSPKYLFRKEGQNVTLSCEQNLNHDAMYWYRQDPGQGLRLIYYSQIVNDFQKGDIAEGYSVSREKKESFPLTVTSAQKNPTAFYLCASSIGTALNYGYTFGSGTRLTVV.

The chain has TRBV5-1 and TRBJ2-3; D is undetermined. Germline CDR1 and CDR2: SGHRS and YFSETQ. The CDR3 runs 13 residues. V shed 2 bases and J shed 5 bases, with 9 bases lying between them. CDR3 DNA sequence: TGCGCCAGCAGCTTTCGGTTAGGAGATACGCAGTATTTT. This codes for CASSFRLGDTQYF.

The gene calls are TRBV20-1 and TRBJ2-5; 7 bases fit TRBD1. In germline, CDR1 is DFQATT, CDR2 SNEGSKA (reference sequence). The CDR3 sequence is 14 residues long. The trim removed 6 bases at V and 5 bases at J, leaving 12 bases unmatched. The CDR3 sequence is CSARRRQGGETQYF. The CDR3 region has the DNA TGCAGTGCCAGGCGTCGACAGGGTGGGGAGACCCAGTACTTC.

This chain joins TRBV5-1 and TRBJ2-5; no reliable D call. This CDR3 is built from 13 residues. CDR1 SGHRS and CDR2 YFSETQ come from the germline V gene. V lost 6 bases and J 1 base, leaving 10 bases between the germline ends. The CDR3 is CASNIEPQETQYF. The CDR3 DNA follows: TGCGCCAGCAATATCGAGCCCCAAGAGACCCAGTACTTC. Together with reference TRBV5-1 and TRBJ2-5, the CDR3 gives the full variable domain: KAGVTQTPRYLIKTRGQQVTLSCSPISGHRSVSWYQQTPGQGLQFLFEYFSETQRNKGNFPGRFSGRQFSNSRSEMNVSTLELGDSALYLCASNIEPQETQYFGPGTRLLVL.

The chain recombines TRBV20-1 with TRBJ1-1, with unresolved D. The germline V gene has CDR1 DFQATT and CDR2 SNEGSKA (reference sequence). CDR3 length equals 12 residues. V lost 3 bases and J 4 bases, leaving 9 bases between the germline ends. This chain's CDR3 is CSASSIFTEAFF. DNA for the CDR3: TGCAGTGCTAGTTCCATTTTCACTGAAGCTTTCTTT.

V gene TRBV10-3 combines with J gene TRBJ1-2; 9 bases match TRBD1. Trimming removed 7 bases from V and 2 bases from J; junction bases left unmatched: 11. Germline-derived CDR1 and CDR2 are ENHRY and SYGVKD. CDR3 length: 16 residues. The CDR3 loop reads CAINTGGLPSNYGYTF. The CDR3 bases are TGTGCCATCAATACAGGGGGCTTACCTTCCAACTATGGCTACACCTTC.